These T cell receptor beta chains were read from a single sample in a study of post-analysis software for immune sequencing data. Each CDR3 protein is one row after TCRdb ran MiXCR on the PCR reads. The table lists 700,000 to 800,000 distinct CDR3 sequences, roughly 29% of them singletons. The sequenced sample was blood. The source is a girl between 5 and 17 years old with multiple sclerosis. Both conserved end residues are part of each CDR3. D genes are given only for firm matches. Some rows mark clone size as missing; the rest say once, few, many or name a class of expanded clone.

abundance	d_gene	v_gene	j_gene	CDR3nt	CDR3aa
-	-	TRBV29-1	TRBJ2-7	TGCAGCGTTCTGGCAGGGGAGGGCGAGCAGTACTTC	CSVLAGEGEQYF
-	TRBD1	TRBV28	TRBJ2-5	TGTGCCAGCAGTGCCCGGGACAGGGGTGTAGAGACCCAGTACTTC	CASSARDRGVETQYF
-	-	TRBV15	TRBJ2-6	TGTGCCACCAGCAGTACCGGTGTCTCTGGGGCCAACGTCCTGACTTTC	CATSSTGVSGANVLTF
-	-	TRBV24-1	TRBJ2-6	TGTGCCACCAGTCCTCGGGGGAAAACCGGGGCCAACGTCCTGACTTTC	CATSPRGKTGANVLTF
few	-	TRBV20-1	TRBJ2-7	TGCAGTGCTAGCTCCCCCTCGGCAGGGCCGTCGTGGTACTTC	CSASSPSAGPSWYF
few	TRBD2	TRBV10-3	TRBJ2-1	TGTGCCATCACCGGGACTAGCGGGAGTTACAATGAGCAGTTCTTC	CAITGTSGSYNEQFF
-	-	TRBV20-1	TRBJ1-4	TGCAGTGCTAGAACAGGGGAAAAACTGTTTTTT	CSARTGEKLFF
-	-	TRBV20-1	TRBJ2-3	TGCAGTGCTTTAGAGGCCGGCAGAAGGGTAACAGATACGCAGTATTTT	CSALEAGRRVTDTQYF
-	-	TRBV20-1	TRBJ1-2	TGCAGTGCTAGAGATGGCAGGGGCGACTATGGCTACACCTTC	CSARDGRGDYGYTF
few	-	TRBV20-1	TRBJ2-1	TGCAGTGCTGCACGGACCAGCTCCTACAATGAGCAGTTCTTC	CSAARTSSYNEQFF
-	-	TRBV5-6	TRBJ2-5	TGTGCCAGCAGCTTGGTTGGCCCGGGGACTCGGGAGACCCAGTACTTC	CASSLVGPGTRETQYF
-	-	TRBV20-1	TRBJ2-5	TGCAGTGCTAGCCCTATGGATCAAGAGACCCAGTACTTC	CSASPMDQETQYF
few	-	TRBV5-6	TRBJ2-5	TGTGCCAGCACCTTCGGAGCTGGGGTCTCGGCTAAGGAGACCCAGTACTTC	CASTFGAGVSAKETQYF
-	-	TRBV20-1	TRBJ1-1	TGCGGGACCACTCCCGCGGGTGAAGCTTTCTTT	CGTTPAGEAFF
-	-	TRBV7-8	TRBJ1-6	TGTGCCAGCAGCTTATCCCTAGTGTATAATTCACCCCTCCACTTT	CASSLSLVYNSPLHF
-	-	TRBV4-3	TRBJ2-7	TGCGCCAGCAGCCAAGGAGCCTACCTAGTTTCCGAGCAGTACTTC	CASSQGAYLVSEQYF
-	TRBD2	TRBV27	TRBJ2-1	TGTGACAGCAGGCCAACCGGGACTAGCTACAATGAGCAGTTCTTC	CDSRPTGTSYNEQFF
few	TRBD2	TRBV7-2	TRBJ2-5	TGTGCCAGCAGCTTTACCCTCGGACTAGCGGGAGAGACCCAGTACTTC	CASSFTLGLAGETQYF
many	TRBD1	TRBV20-1	TRBJ2-7	TGCAGTGCCGATCGCGCAGGGGGCCAATCCTACGAGCAGTACTTC	CSADRAGGQSYEQYF
few	-	TRBV24-1	TRBJ2-6	TGTGCCACCAGTGTCCGACCGGGCAGGGTCATCTCTGGGGCCAACGTCCTGACTTTC	CATSVRPGRVISGANVLTF
-	TRBD2	TRBV20-1	TRBJ2-7	TGCAGTGCTATTGCGGGAGGCTACGAGCAGTACTTC	CSAIAGGYEQYF
few	-	TRBV28	TRBJ2-1	TGTGCCAGCAGTTTATCTTTAGGGCAGGGCCGCTACAATGAGCAGTTCTTC	CASSLSLGQGRYNEQFF
few	-	TRBV5-1	TRBJ2-5	TGCGCCAGCAGCCCCCAAACCGGACAGCAAGAGACCCAGTACTTC	CASSPQTGQQETQYF
-	-	TRBV20-1	TRBJ2-3	TGCAGTGCACACCTCTTGGGTCTTCAAGTCACAGATACGCAGTATTTT	CSAHLLGLQVTDTQYF
-	TRBD1	TRBV18	TRBJ2-7	TGTGCCAGCTCACCCACCTCGACAGGGAATTCCTACGAGCAGTACTTC	CASSPTSTGNSYEQYF
-	-	TRBV29-1	TRBJ1-1	TGCAGCGTTGAAGATGGGGGGGGGCACACTGAAGCTTTCTTT	CSVEDGGGHTEAFF
-	-	TRBV20-1	TRBJ2-1	TGCAGTGCTAGAGAGAGCGCTACGTCAAATGAGCAGTTCTTC	CSARESATSNEQFF
-	-	TRBV7-2	TRBJ2-6	TGTGCCAGCAGCTTAGTTGGAGGCTTCCGAGATCCTGGGGCCAACGTCCTGACTTTC	CASSLVGGFRDPGANVLTF
-	TRBD1	TRBV10-3	TRBJ1-2	TGTGCCATCAGGGAGACAGGGCTGGCCTATGGCTACACCTTC	CAIRETGLAYGYTF
-	-	TRBV7-9	TRBJ2-2	TGTGCCAGCAGCCCCCCCCTGAACACCGGGGAGCTGTTTTTT	CASSPPLNTGELFF
-	TRBD2	TRBV20-1	TRBJ2-1	TGCAGTGCTAGTCCCGCCAGCGGGAACGACAATGAGCAGTTCTTC	CSASPASGNDNEQFF
-	-	TRBV9	TRBJ1-1	TGTGCCAGCAGCGTAGTGTACGGGAACACTGAAGCTTTCTTT	CASSVVYGNTEAFF
-	-	TRBV20-1	TRBJ2-7	TGCAGTGCGCCACAGCAAACCTCCTACGAGCAGTACTTC	CSAPQQTSYEQYF
few	TRBD2	TRBV24-1	TRBJ2-1	TGTGCCACCAGTGACCCTGCAAAACTAGCGGGGTCCGGGCAGTTCTTC	CATSDPAKLAGSGQFF
few	-	TRBV14	TRBJ2-5	TGTGCCAGCAGCCAAGAGTCCCCTATTGGGGTGGAGACCCAGTACTTC	CASSQESPIGVETQYF
-	-	TRBV9	TRBJ2-1	TGTGCCAGCAGCTCCCACGGACGGTACAATGAGCAGTTCTTC	CASSSHGRYNEQFF
-	-	TRBV27	TRBJ2-2	TGTGCCAGCAGTTTAAGATGGTCGGGGAGCACCGGGGAGCTGTTTTTT	CASSLRWSGSTGELFF
few	TRBD1	TRBV3-1	TRBJ1-2	TGTGCCAGCAGCCAAGGACAGGGACGGTATGGCTACACCTTC	CASSQGQGRYGYTF
many	TRBD2	TRBV7-2	TRBJ2-3	TGTGCCAGCAGCTTACGCGGCGGGGGGGCCTCAGATACGCAGTATTTT	CASSLRGGGASDTQYF
few	TRBD1	TRBV9	TRBJ2-7	TGTGCCAGCAGCGTAGGAGGAGCACAGGGGGGCCCCTACGAGCAGTACTTC	CASSVGGAQGGPYEQYF